The T cell receptor (beta chain) under discussion was sequenced for a study of blood T cell repertoires in COVID-19. Study overall: Samples taken during acute and convalescent COVID-19 were collected in the United States, Italy and Spain. PBMCs, B-cell-depleted T cells, or T cells provided the cDNA or gDNA that made up the material.

Germline CDR1 LNHDA, CDR2 SQIVND (reference sequence). The CDR3 has 14 residues. V was pared by 2 bases and J by 6 bases, with 3 bases of the junction left unmatched. Original methodology: Estimation of nucleated cell counts relied on the amplification of reference gene primers. Assay used: immunoSEQ multiplex PCR; TCRdb lists only in-frame clones, some missing. That table furnishes V, J and clone size, whereas the DNA furnished D and trimming. This repertoire shows 100,000 to 150,000 clones, 70% to 85% found once; its top ten account for roughly 15%. The TCR sequence derives from a woman in her fifties or sixties with acute or convalescent COVID-19. What was sequenced was peripheral blood. The genes are TRBV19 and TRBJ1-5, with 8 bases matching TRBD1. CDR3 region: CASSIQGAPQPQHF. In DNA, the CDR3 is TGTGCCAGTAGTATACAGGGGGCACCTCAGCCCCAGCATTTT.